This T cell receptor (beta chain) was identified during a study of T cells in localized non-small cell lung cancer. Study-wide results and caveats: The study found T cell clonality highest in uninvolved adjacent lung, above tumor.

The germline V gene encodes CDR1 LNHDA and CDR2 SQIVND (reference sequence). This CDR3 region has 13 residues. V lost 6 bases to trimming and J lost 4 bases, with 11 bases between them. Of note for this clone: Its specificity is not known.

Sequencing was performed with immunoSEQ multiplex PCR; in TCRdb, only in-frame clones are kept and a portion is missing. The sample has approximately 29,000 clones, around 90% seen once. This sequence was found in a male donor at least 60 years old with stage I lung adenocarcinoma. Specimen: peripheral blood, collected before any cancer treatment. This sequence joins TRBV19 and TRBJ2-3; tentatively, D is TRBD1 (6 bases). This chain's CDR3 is CASRPAGADTQYF. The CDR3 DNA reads TGTGCCAGTAGGCCCGCAGGGGCAGATACGCAGTATTTT. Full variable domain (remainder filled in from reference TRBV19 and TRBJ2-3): DGGITQSPKYLFRKEGQNVTLSCEQNLNHDAMYWYRQDPGQGLRLIYYSQIVNDFQKGDIAEGYSVSREKKESFPLTVTSAQKNPTAFYLCASRPAGADTQYFGPGTRLTVL.